This entry lists 20 T cell receptor beta chains sequenced from one sample in a study of cytomegalovirus exposure and HLA in healthy donors. Primers: 60 Vbeta forward and 13 Jbeta reverse. Profiled with immunoSEQ multiplex PCR; TCRdb holds only in-frame clones, not every one. The sample has 100,000 to 150,000 clones, 70% to 90% seen once. The specimen was PBMCs. The source of these receptors is a woman between 40 and 50 years old in good health and CMV-seropositive.

The rearrangement uses TRBV10-3 and TRBJ2-7, with a tentative D call TRBD1 (5 bases). Germline V gene lookup returns CDR1 ENHRY and CDR2 SYGVKD. V was pared by 11 bases and J by 5 bases, with 16 bases between. This CDR3 is 12 amino acids long. In nucleotides, the CDR3 is TGTGCCTCCGGACAAAATGGGGACGAGCAGTACTTC. Its protein is CASGQNGDEQYF.

The chain combines TRBV6-1 with TRBJ1-4, with D maybe TRBD1 (5 bases). This CDR3 is 13 amino acids long. Germline CDR1 is MNHNS and CDR2 is SASEGT. V was trimmed by 2 bases and J by 10 bases, leaving 11 bases between them. The CDR3: CASSETPGRKLFF. CDR3 nucleotide sequence: TGTGCCAGCAGTGAAACTCCAGGGCGAAAACTGTTTTTT.

The J gene is TRBJ1-5, the V gene TRBV1. TRBV1 is noted as a pseudogene. The CDR3 sequence is 18 residues long. DNA of the CDR3: TGCACCAGCAGCCAAGGTAGGCGGGAGTTATATAGCAATCAGCCCCAGCATTTT. It translates to CTSSQGRRELYSNQPQHF.

This rearrangement joins TRBV7-2 to TRBJ2-1, with 7 bases aligning to TRBD1. V shed 4 bases and J 8 bases; nucleotides not matched to a gene: 2. Per germline, CDR1 SGHTA and CDR2 FQGNSA. The CDR3 extends over 12 amino acids. The DNA of the CDR3 is TGTGCCAGCAGCTCCACAGGGGATGAGCAGTTCTTC. Translating gives CASSSTGDEQFF.

The chain uses TRBV6-5 and TRBJ1-1, with 9 positions matching TRBD1. With V trimmed by 5 bases and J by 5 bases, 6 bases remained unmatched. The CDR3 has 14 amino acids. From germline, CDR1 is MNHEY and CDR2 SVGAGI. CDR3 nucleotides: TGTGCCAGCAGTAACAGGGGGCTCTTAACTGAAGCTTTCTTT. Its protein product is CASSNRGLLTEAFF.

V and J are TRBV2 and TRBJ1-2, with a possible D match to TRBD1 (6 bases). The germline gives CDR1 SNHLY, CDR2 FYNNEI. Trimming took off 6 bases at V and 2 bases at J, with 10 bases between the two ends. The CDR3 extends over 13 amino acids. As DNA, the CDR3 is TGTGCCAGCAGCGGAACAGGGAACTATGGCTACACCTTC. This sequence encodes CASSGTGNYGYTF.

This clone was observed once. The CDR3 bases are TGTGCCAGCAGCTTAAATCGTGATACGCAGTATTTT. Amino acids: CASSLNRDTQYF. V gene TRBV7-2 combines with J gene TRBJ2-3; D is unclear. In germline, CDR1 is SGHTA, CDR2 FQGNSA. V was shortened by 2 bases and J by 6 bases, with 6 bases between the two germline ends. This CDR3 has 12 amino acids.

The genes are TRBV7-9 and TRBJ2-7, with TRBD2 identical over 14 bases. Germline lookup yields CDR1 SEHNR and CDR2 FQNEAQ (reference sequence). V shed 5 bases and J 4 bases; nucleotides not matched to a gene: 7. The CDR3 loop spans 16 amino acids. In nucleotides, the CDR3 is TGTGCCAGCAGCACCGTGACTAGCGGGAGGGTTTACGAGCAGTACTTC. Translation: CASSTVTSGRVYEQYF.

The CDR3 loop is CSASSDQPQHF. The DNA for the CDR3 is TGCAGTGCTAGTAGTGATCAGCCCCAGCATTTT. The chain combines TRBV20-1 with TRBJ1-5; no reliable D call. The CDR3 has 11 amino acids. CDR1 and CDR2 (germline): DFQATT, SNEGSKA (reference sequence). The V gene lost 3 bases and the J gene lost 5 bases, with 5 bases spanning the gap.

The rearrangement uses TRBV27 and TRBJ1-2, with D unclear. Deletions cut 3 bases from V and 6 bases from J, with 11 bases between. Germline V gene sequence: CDR1 MNHEY, CDR2 SMNVEV (reference sequence). The CDR3 has 13 amino acids. This CDR3 reads CASSFRGFDGYTF. The CDR3 bases are TGTGCCAGCAGTTTCCGAGGTTTCGATGGCTACACCTTC.

The chain employs TRBV5-1 and TRBJ2-5; TRBD2 matches at 9 bases. The better agreement between TRBJ2-7 and the DNA end casts doubt on the J call. The CDR3 length is 14 residues. From germline, CDR1 is SGHRS and CDR2 YFSETQ. For the CDR3, the DNA is TGCGCCAGCAGCCCTCTAGCGGGGAGTTACGAGCAGTACTTC. It translates to CASSPLAGSYEQYF.

This clone has only one observation. The V call is TRBV7-8, the J call TRBJ1-5, with D tentatively TRBD1 (6 bases). From germline, CDR1 is SGHVS and CDR2 FQNEAQ. V lost 3 bases and J lost 0, with 15 bases in between. The length of the CDR3 is 17 residues. This CDR3 reads CASSLSRTDFSNQPQHF. The CDR3, as DNA: TGTGCCAGCAGCTTGAGCCGGACAGATTTTAGCAATCAGCCCCAGCATTTT.

V and J are TRBV6-5 and TRBJ1-1; tentative D call: TRBD1 (6 bases). V lost 6 bases, J lost 2 bases, and 13 bases lay in between. The germline V gene encodes CDR1 MNHEY and CDR2 SVGAGI. The CDR3 extends over 14 amino acids. The CDR3 is CASRQGIGNTEAFF. The CDR3 nucleotides read TGTGCCAGCAGACAGGGAATTGGCAACACTGAAGCTTTCTTT.

The chain combines TRBV11-3 with TRBJ2-7, with 7 bases identical to TRBD1. CDR3 length equals 15 residues. Germline-derived CDR1 and CDR2 are SGHNT and YENEEA. The ends lost 1 base at V and 2 bases at J; junction bases unmatched: 5. CDR3 amino acids: CASSLAGTETYEQYF. CDR3 in DNA: TGTGCCAGCAGCTTAGCCGGGACAGAGACCTACGAGCAGTACTTC.

The chain uses TRBV5-4 and TRBJ2-7; 9 bases agree with TRBD2. Trimming at V came to 0 bases and at J to 0 bases, leaving 4 bases not matched to a gene. CDR3 length: 16 amino acids. CDR1 is SGHNT and CDR2 is YYREEE in the germline V gene (reference sequence). This chain's CDR3 is CASSLVGSGSSYEQYF. The CDR3 coding sequence is TGTGCCAGCAGCTTGGTGGGTAGCGGGAGCTCCTACGAGCAGTACTTC. The variable domain in full, completed from reference TRBV5-4 and TRBJ2-7, reads ETGVTQSPTHLIKTRGQQVTLRCSSQSGHNTVSWYQQALGQGPQFIFQYYREEENGRGNFPPRFSGLQFPNYSSELNVNALELDDSALYLCASSLVGSGSSYEQYFGPGTRLTVT.

The chain uses TRBV19 and TRBJ2-7; TRBD1 agrees at 7 bases. This CDR3 has 14 amino acids. V lost 1 base and J lost 3; bases outside the gene matches: 3. The V gene's germline CDR1 is LNHDA and CDR2 SQIVND (reference sequence). The CDR3 is CASSIGRGNYEQYF. The CDR3 DNA is TGTGCCAGTAGTATAGGCAGGGGGAACTACGAGCAGTACTTC.

This sequence joins TRBV9 and TRBJ1-4, with a weak D call TRBD1 (5 bases). V was pared by 0 bases and J by 0 bases, with 15 bases between. This CDR3 region has 18 residues. Per germline, CDR1 SGDLS and CDR2 YYNGEE. The CDR3 sequence is CASSVEGSPGATNEKLFF. Written as DNA, the CDR3 is TGTGCCAGCAGCGTAGAGGGATCTCCGGGGGCAACTAATGAAAAACTGTTTTTT.

The chain couples TRBV5-4 to TRBJ2-7; TRBD2 aligns across 15 bases. This CDR3 is built from 16 residues. V shed 2 bases and J 6 bases; nucleotides not matched to a gene: 6. Germline loops: CDR1 SGHNT, CDR2 YYREEE (reference sequence). CDR3 sequence: CASSFGLAGGQVEQYF. The CDR3 bases are TGTGCCAGCAGCTTCGGACTAGCGGGAGGGCAAGTCGAGCAGTACTTC.

The rearrangement links TRBV27 to TRBJ1-5; no clear D gene. The CDR3 extends over 14 amino acids. The V gene lost 6 bases and the J gene lost 7 bases, with 16 bases spanning the gap. Germline CDR1 and CDR2: MNHEY and SMNVEV (reference sequence). This chain's CDR3 is CASSPLNGGQPQHF. The CDR3 region has the DNA TGTGCCAGCAGCCCGCTTAATGGCGGGCAGCCCCAGCATTTT.

As regards this clone: One junction end disagrees with the germline gene, perhaps due to a read error. This chain connects TRBV7-7 to TRBJ2-7; TRBD1 matches at 9 bases. The CDR3 contains 15 residues. The germline V gene has CDR1 SSHAT and CDR2 FNYEAQ (reference sequence). The DNA for the CDR3 is TGTGCTAGCAGCTTAGGGCGGACAGGGGACGCCGAGCAGTACTTC. It codes for CASSLGRTGDAEQYF.